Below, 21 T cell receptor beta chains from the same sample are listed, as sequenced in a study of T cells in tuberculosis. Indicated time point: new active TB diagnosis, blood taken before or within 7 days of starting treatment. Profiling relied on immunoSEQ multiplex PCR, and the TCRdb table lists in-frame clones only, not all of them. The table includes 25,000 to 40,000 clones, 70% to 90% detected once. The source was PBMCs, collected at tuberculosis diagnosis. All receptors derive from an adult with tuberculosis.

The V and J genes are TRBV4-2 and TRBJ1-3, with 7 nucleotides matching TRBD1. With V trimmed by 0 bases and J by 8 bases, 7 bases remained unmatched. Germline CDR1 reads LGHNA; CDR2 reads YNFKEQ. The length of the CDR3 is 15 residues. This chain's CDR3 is CASSQEGTAEDTIYF. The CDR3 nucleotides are TGTGCCAGCAGCCAAGAGGGGACAGCGGAGGACACCATATATTTT.

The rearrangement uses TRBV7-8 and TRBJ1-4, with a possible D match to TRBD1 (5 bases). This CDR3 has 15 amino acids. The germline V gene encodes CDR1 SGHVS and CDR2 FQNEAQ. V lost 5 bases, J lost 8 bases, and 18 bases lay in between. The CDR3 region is CASSPGGGIGEKLFF. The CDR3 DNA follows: TGTGCCAGCAGCCCGGGGGGGGGAATTGGAGAAAAACTGTTTTTT.

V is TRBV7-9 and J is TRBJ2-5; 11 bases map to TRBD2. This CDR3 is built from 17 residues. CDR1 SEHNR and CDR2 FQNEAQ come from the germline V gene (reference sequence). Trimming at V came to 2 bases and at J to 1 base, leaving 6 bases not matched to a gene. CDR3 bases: TGTGCCAGCAGCTTACCCGAACTAGCGGGGGCCCAAGAGACCCAGTACTTC. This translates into CASSLPELAGAQETQYF.

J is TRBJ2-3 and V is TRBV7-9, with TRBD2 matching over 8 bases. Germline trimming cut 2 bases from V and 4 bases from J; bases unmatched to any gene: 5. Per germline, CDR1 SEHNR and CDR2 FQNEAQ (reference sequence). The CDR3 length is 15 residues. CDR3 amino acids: CASSLLAGGSDTQYF. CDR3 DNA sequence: TGTGCCAGCAGCTTATTGGCGGGAGGATCAGATACGCAGTATTTT.

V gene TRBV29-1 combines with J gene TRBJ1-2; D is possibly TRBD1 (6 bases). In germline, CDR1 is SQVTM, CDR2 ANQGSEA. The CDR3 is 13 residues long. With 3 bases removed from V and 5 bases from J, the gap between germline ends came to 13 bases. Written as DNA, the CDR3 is TGCAGCGTTGACGAGGGGGTCGGTTATGGCTACACCTTC. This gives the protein CSVDEGVGYGYTF.

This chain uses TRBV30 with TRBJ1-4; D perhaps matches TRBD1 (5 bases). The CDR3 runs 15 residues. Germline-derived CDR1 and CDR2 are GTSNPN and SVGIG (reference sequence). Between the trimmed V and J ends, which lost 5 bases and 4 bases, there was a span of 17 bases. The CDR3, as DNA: TGTGCCTGGGGAGGGAGACAGTTCTATAATGAAAAACTGTTTTTT. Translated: CAWGGRQFYNEKLFF.

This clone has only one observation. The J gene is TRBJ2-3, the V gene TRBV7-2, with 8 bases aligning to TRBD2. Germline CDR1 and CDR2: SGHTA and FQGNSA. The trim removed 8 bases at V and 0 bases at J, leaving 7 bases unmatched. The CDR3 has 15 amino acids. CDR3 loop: CASGGRGVSTDTQYF. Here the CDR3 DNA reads TGTGCCAGCGGAGGGCGGGGGGTCAGCACAGATACGCAGTATTTT.

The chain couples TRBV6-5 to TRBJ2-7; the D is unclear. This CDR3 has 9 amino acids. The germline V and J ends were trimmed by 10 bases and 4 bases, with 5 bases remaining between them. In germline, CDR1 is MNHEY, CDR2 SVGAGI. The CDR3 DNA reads TGTGCCATCCGGTACGAGCAGTACTTC. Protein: CAIRYEQYF.

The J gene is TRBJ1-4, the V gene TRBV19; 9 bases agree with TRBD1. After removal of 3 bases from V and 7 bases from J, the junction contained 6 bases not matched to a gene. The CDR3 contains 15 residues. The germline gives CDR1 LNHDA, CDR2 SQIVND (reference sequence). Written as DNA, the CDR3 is TGTGCCAGTAGTATGTTCCGGACAGGGGCTGAAAAACTGTTTTTT. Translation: CASSMFRTGAEKLFF.

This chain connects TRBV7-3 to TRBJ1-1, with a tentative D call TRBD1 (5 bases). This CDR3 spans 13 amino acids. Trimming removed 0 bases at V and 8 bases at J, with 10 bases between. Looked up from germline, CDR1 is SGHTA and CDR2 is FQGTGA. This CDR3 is CASSLTFGGEAFF. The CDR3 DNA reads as TGTGCCAGCAGCTTAACGTTCGGGGGGGAAGCTTTCTTT.

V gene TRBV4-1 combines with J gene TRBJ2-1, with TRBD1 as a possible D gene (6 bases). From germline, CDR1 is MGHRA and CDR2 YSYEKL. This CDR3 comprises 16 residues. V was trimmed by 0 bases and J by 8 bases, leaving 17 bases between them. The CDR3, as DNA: TGCGCCAGCAGCCAAGATCGAACAGGGAGTTGGGATGAGCAGTTCTTC. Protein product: CASSQDRTGSWDEQFF.

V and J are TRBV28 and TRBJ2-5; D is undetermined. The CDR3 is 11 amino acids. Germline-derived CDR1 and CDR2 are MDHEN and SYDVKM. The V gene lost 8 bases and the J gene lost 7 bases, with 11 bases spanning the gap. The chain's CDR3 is CASGVSWTQYF. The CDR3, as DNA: TGTGCCAGCGGTGTATCCTGGACCCAGTACTTC.

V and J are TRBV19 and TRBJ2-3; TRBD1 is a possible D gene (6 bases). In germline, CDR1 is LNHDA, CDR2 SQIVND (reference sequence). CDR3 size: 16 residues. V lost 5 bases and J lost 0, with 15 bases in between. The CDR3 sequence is CASSLMGTTSTDTQYF. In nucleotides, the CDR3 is TGTGCCAGTAGTCTAATGGGGACAACTAGCACAGATACGCAGTATTTT. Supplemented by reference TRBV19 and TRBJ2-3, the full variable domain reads DGGITQSPKYLFRKEGQNVTLSCEQNLNHDAMYWYRQDPGQGLRLIYYSQIVNDFQKGDIAEGYSVSREKKESFPLTVTSAQKNPTAFYLCASSLMGTTSTDTQYFGPGTRLTVL.

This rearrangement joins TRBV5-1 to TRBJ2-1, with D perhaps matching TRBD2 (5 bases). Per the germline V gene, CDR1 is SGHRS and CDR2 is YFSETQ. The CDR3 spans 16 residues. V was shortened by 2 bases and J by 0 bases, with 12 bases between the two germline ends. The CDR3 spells CASSFSLAGSYNEQFF. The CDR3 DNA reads TGCGCCAGCAGCTTCTCCCTGGCGGGCTCCTACAATGAGCAGTTCTTC.

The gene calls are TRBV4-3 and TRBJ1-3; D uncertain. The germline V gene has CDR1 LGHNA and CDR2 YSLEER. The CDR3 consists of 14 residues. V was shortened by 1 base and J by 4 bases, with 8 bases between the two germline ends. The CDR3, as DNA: TGCGCCAGCAGCCAAGTGAGCATGGGAAACACCATATATTTT. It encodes CASSQVSMGNTIYF.

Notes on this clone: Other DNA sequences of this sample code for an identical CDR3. The CDR3 DNA reads as TGTGCCAGCAGCCCGAGCGGGAGCTCCTACAATGAGCAGTTCTTC. It yields the protein CASSPSGSSYNEQFF. The chain employs TRBV7-3 and TRBJ2-1; 8 bases line up with TRBD2. The CDR3 is 15 residues long. Trimming took 5 bases from V and 0 from J; bases not matched to a gene: 3. The germline CDR1 and CDR2 sequences are SGHTA and FQGTGA.

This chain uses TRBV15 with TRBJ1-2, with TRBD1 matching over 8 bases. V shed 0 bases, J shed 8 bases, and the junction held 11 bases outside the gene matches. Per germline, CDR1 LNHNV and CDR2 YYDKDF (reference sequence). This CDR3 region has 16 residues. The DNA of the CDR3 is TGTGCCACCAGCAGAGAACGCCCCCCCAGGGGGCAAGGCTACACCTTC. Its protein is CATSRERPPRGQGYTF.

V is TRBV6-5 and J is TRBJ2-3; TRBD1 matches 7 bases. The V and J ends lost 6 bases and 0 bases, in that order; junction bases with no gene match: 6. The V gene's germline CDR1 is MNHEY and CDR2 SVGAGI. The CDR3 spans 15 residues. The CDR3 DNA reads TGTGCCAGCAGCCCAGGACAGGTTAGCACAGATACGCAGTATTTT. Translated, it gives CASSPGQVSTDTQYF.

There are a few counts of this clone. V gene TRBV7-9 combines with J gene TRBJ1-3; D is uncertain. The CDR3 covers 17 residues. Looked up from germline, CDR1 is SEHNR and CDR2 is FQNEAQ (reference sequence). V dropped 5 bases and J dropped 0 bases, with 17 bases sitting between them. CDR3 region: CASSPERGDYSGNTIYF. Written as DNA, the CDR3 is TGTGCCAGCAGCCCAGAACGTGGAGACTACTCTGGAAACACCATATATTTT.

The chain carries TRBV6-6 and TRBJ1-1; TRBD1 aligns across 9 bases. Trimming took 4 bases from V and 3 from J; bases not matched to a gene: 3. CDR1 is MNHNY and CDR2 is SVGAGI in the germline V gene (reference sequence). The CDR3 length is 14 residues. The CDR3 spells CASSSRTGDTEAFF. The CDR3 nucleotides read TGTGCCAGCAGTTCTCGGACAGGGGACACTGAAGCTTTCTTT.

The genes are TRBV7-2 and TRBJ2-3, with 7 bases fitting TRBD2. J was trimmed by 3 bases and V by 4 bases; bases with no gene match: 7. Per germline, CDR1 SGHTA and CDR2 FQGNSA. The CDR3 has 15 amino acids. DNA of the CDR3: TGTGCCAGCAGCTCGCAGAGGGGAGGGACAGATACGCAGTATTTT. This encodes CASSSQRGGTDTQYF.